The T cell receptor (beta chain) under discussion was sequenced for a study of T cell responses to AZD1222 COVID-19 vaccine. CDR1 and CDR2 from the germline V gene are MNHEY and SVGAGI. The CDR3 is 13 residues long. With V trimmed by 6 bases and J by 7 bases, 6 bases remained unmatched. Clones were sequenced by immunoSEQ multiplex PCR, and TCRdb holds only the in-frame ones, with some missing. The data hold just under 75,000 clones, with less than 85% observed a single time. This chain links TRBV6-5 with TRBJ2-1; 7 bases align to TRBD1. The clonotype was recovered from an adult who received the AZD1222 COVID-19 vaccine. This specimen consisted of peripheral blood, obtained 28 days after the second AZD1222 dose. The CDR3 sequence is CASRRTGRNEQFF. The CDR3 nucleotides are TGTGCCAGCAGGCGGACAGGTAGGAATGAGCAGTTCTTC.